A few counts support the clone carrying this T cell receptor beta chain. What it recognizes is unknown. These data originate in a study of cytomegalovirus exposure and HLA in healthy donors. Across the whole study: Among about 380 genotyped donors, more than 65% fell in the Caucasian-associated ancestry cluster.

V lost 0 bases to trimming and J lost 5 bases, with 15 bases between them. CDR3 length: 15 amino acids. In germline, CDR1 is SGDLS, CDR2 YYNGEE. 60 Vbeta and 13 Jbeta primers were used in PCR. Method: immunoSEQ multiplex PCR; TCRdb's copy keeps in-frame clones and lacks some. Of about 120,000 clones in the sample, approximately 76% were seen once. General study findings and limits: It has been reported that TCR beta sequences accurately predicted the HLA-A and HLA-B alleles of most subjects. Later on, an analysis found that several of the most significant clusters appeared to be linked to common viral pathogens, which included parvovirus B19.

Whereas donors were nominally healthy upon sampling, unrecorded immune exposures were probable. Sequencing used PBMCs. The clonotype originates from a man aged 55 to 69 in good health and CMV-seropositive. This chain connects TRBV9 to TRBJ2-7, with unresolved D. As DNA, the CDR3 is TGTGCCAGCAGCGTAGGCTCAGGTCCGTCTCACGAGCAGTACTTC. It specifies CASSVGSGPSHEQYF. The complete variable domain, with remaining parts taken from reference TRBV9 and TRBJ2-7, reads DSGVTQTPKHLITATGQRVTLRCSPRSGDLSVYWYQQSLDQGLQFLIQYYNGEERAKGNILERFSAQQFPDLHSELNLSSLELGDSALYFCASSVGSGPSHEQYFGPGTRLTVT.